This entry features one T cell receptor (beta chain) sequence. Its antigen is as yet unknown. The sample comes from a study of brain T cells in children with intractable seizures. Sequencing was limited to surgery cases with top T cell transcript signatures in brain tissue. At least one anti-epileptic drug was given before surgery. The study, taken as a whole, reports: HCMV serostatus was not known, and viral specificity came from CDR3 similarity only. Absence of clones before surgery may stem from lower sequencing depth.

TCRdb keeps only in-frame clones here, not all; method: immunoSEQ multiplex PCR. The sample lists about 64,000 clones; 95% to 96% were seen once. Germline loops: CDR1 MNHNS, CDR2 SASEGT. V shed 7 bases and J 3 bases; nucleotides not matched to a gene: 3. This CDR3 contains 13 residues. The receptor comes from a boy in the first two years of life with focal cortical dysplasia and intractable seizures. The rearrangement links TRBV6-1 to TRBJ2-1, with TRBD1 matching 7 bases. This sample comprised peripheral blood, obtained at surgery. CDR3 coding DNA: TGTGCCAGCAAAAGACAGGGCTACAATGAGCAGTTCTTC. This sequence encodes CASKRQGYNEQFF.